One sample yielded the 6 T cell receptor beta chains listed below, sequenced in a study of identical twins. In TCRdb, the 5' RACE reads were re-called with MiXCR into one record per CDR3 protein. In the table there are 300,000 to 400,000 distinct CDR3 sequences, roughly 12% of which are singletons. In addition, the sample was reused for a study of yellow fever vaccine responses in identical twins.

The sample taken for sequencing was CD8+ T cells sorted from blood. These TCRs come from a woman in her late teens or twenties in good health.

Written as DNA, the CDR3 is TGTGCCAGCAGTGGGACCCCGGGACTAGCGGGCTACGAGCAGTACTTC. This sequence encodes CASSGTPGLAGYEQYF. The chain carries TRBV2 and TRBJ2-7, with 12 bases that match TRBD2. This CDR3 is 16 amino acids long. Trimming took 4 bases from V and 3 from J; bases not matched to a gene: 7. CDR1 and CDR2 from the germline V gene are SNHLY and FYNNEI.

This clonotype occurred a few times. V is TRBV4-1 and J is TRBJ2-1; D possibly matches TRBD1 or TRBD2 (5 bases each). The V end was cut by 0 bases, the J end by 10 bases, with 13 bases between. Germline-derived CDR1 and CDR2 are MGHRA and YSYEKL. This CDR3 region has 14 residues. The CDR3 DNA follows: TGCGCCAGCAGCCAAGAAGGCAGGGAGTACGAGCAGTTCTTC. It specifies CASSQEGREYEQFF.

This clonotype was found a few times. The rearrangement uses TRBV2 and TRBJ2-7; 7 bases are a match to TRBD1. CDR1 is SNHLY, CDR2 FYNNEI, per germline. The CDR3 has 17 residues. Trimming removed 2 bases from V and 3 bases from J; junction bases left unmatched: 13. CDR3 sequence reads: CASSEPFTGVFDYEQYF. The CDR3 DNA is TGTGCCAGCAGTGAACCCTTTACAGGGGTTTTTGACTACGAGCAGTACTTC.

This clonotype was found a few times. The rearrangement joins TRBV9 to TRBJ1-5; D uncertain. The CDR3 covers 19 residues. Germline V lookup: CDR1 SGDLS, CDR2 YYNGEE. Trimming shortened V by 0 bases and J by 0 bases, and 19 bases separated the two germline ends. CDR3 sequence reads: CASSVVCYSGPYSNQPQHF. CDR3 sequence (DNA): TGTGCCAGCAGCGTAGTATGTTACAGCGGGCCCTATAGCAATCAGCCCCAGCATTTT.

A single count supports this clonotype. The V and J genes are TRBV13 and TRBJ2-1; no clear D. Trimming took 5 bases from V and 8 from J, leaving 13 bases between them. Germline loops: CDR1 PRHDT, CDR2 FYEKMQ (reference sequence). The CDR3 is 13 amino acids. CDR3 in amino acids: CASSPEGRDEQFF. CDR3 bases: TGTGCCAGCAGCCCCGAAGGCCGGGATGAGCAGTTCTTC.

This rearrangement joins TRBV7-9 to TRBJ2-1; D could derive from TRBD1 or TRBD2 (6 bases each). The germline CDR1 and CDR2 sequences are SEHNR and FQNEAQ (reference sequence). CDR3 length: 17 residues. V lost 6 bases, J lost 1 base, and 19 bases lay in between. As DNA, the CDR3 is TGTGCCAGCAGTGCGACGGGGGCCGTCAAATCCTACAATGAGCAGTTCTTC. Translating gives CASSATGAVKSYNEQFF.